The TCR beta chain under discussion was sequenced for a study of blood T cell repertoires in COVID-19. As for the study in general: Samples of COVID-19 (acute and convalescent) were obtained from the United States, Italy and Spain. In each case, the material was cDNA or gDNA derived from T cells, B-cell-depleted T cells, or PBMCs.

The table came from immunoSEQ multiplex PCR; TCRdb's copy has only in-frame clones and leaves some out. The sample consists of 350,000 to 450,000 clones, around 88% of them appearing once. Seattle enrolled patients during active infection and tracked them longitudinally. This receptor was identified in a woman aged 60-75 years with COVID-19, enrolled during active disease. Sequencing was done on a sample of peripheral blood.

The CDR3 sequence is CASSYSTGGRTYEQYF. The CDR3, as DNA: TGTGCCAGCAGTTACTCCACAGGGGGTAGGACCTACGAGCAGTACTTC. The chain uses TRBV6-5 and TRBJ2-7; 8 bases line up with TRBD1. Germline CDR1 reads MNHEY; CDR2 reads SVGAGI. Trimming cost V 0 bases and J 2 bases; bases outside gene matches: 6. This CDR3 comprises 16 residues.